These 13 T cell receptor beta chains share one sample of origin, sequenced in a study of blood T cell dynamics during melanoma immunotherapy. Here immunoSEQ multiplex PCR was the method, and the copy in TCRdb shows in-frame clones only, minus some. The table has some 11,000 clones, approximately 89% seen once. The time point was: week 3, after first cycle of checkpoint inhibitor. Sample: blood, taken from a patient treated with checkpoint blockade. The receptors stem from a human donor with melanoma.

V gene TRBV5-4 combines with J gene TRBJ2-7, with D perhaps TRBD2 (6 bases). This CDR3 spans 12 amino acids. Trimming took 4 bases from V and 6 from J, leaving 11 bases between them. The germline gives CDR1 SGHNT, CDR2 YYREEE (reference sequence). CDR3 sequence (DNA): TGTGCCAGCAGCCGCCAGACTAGCGAGCAGTACTTC. Translating it yields CASSRQTSEQYF. Full variable domain (remainder filled in from reference TRBV5-4 and TRBJ2-7): ETGVTQSPTHLIKTRGQQVTLRCSSQSGHNTVSWYQQALGQGPQFIFQYYREEENGRGNFPPRFSGLQFPNYSSELNVNALELDDSALYLCASSRQTSEQYFGPGTRLTVT.

V is TRBV2 and J is TRBJ1-3, with D possibly being TRBD1 (5 bases). Germline V gene sequence: CDR1 SNHLY, CDR2 FYNNEI. CDR3 length equals 12 residues. The V end was cut by 7 bases, the J end by 3 bases, with 7 bases between. As DNA, the CDR3 is TGTGCCAGCAAGGGGTTTGGAAACACCATATATTTT. It is translated as CASKGFGNTIYF.

The chain employs TRBV6-1 and TRBJ1-2; no definite D call. The V gene's germline CDR1 is MNHNS and CDR2 SASEGT. The length of the CDR3 is 14 residues. Trimming removed 7 bases from V and 6 bases from J, with 18 bases in between. The DNA of the CDR3 is TGTGCCAGCACCGAGGGCACCCTCGGGCATGGCTACACCTTC. Its translation: CASTEGTLGHGYTF.

The CDR3 bases are TGTGCCTGGAGTGTTGGGGTCGGGGAGCTGTTTTTT. Translation gives CAWSVGVGELFF. The chain links TRBV30 to TRBJ2-2; D not certain. V was shortened by 0 bases and J by 7 bases, with 6 bases between the two germline ends. Germline V CDR1 and CDR2: GTSNPN, SVGIG (reference sequence). This CDR3 comprises 12 residues.

The rearrangement links TRBV6-6 to TRBJ1-5; maybe TRBD1 (6 bases). CDR3 length equals 15 residues. Germline lookup yields CDR1 MNHNY and CDR2 SVGAGI (reference sequence). V was trimmed by 6 bases and J by 4 bases, leaving 16 bases between them. CDR3 sequence reads: CASSPQGGDNQPQHF. CDR3 nucleotides: TGTGCCAGCAGCCCCCAAGGGGGGGATAATCAGCCCCAGCATTTT.

The chain uses TRBV2 and TRBJ2-7; 9 bases are shared with TRBD2. The CDR3 loop spans 15 amino acids. CDR1 SNHLY and CDR2 FYNNEI come from the germline V gene. The trim removed 1 base at V and 3 bases at J, leaving 4 bases unmatched. The CDR3 here is CASSEGLAGFYEQYF. Written as DNA, the CDR3 is TGTGCCAGCAGTGAAGGGCTAGCGGGGTTCTACGAGCAGTACTTC.

The chain employs TRBV11-2 and TRBJ2-5, with a weak D call TRBD2 (5 bases). Trimming removed 3 bases at V and 1 base at J, with 9 bases between. The CDR3 runs to 14 residues. Germline V gives CDR1 SGHAT, CDR2 FQNNGV. The CDR3 sequence: CASSFWAGQETQYF. DNA of the CDR3: TGTGCCAGCAGCTTTTGGGCGGGCCAAGAGACCCAGTACTTC.

This clone was detected only once. The CDR3 sequence is CASSLAGWSSYEQYF. The CDR3 nucleotides read TGTGCCAGCAGTCTAGCGGGGTGGAGCTCCTACGAGCAGTACTTC. The chain recombines TRBV7-2 with TRBJ2-7, with 9 positions matching TRBD2. Germline V gene data show CDR1 as SGHTA and CDR2 as FQGNSA. This CDR3 has 15 amino acids. The V gene end was trimmed by 6 bases and the J gene end by 0 bases; junction bases not matched to a gene: 6.

This sequence joins TRBV2 and TRBJ2-3; D is uncertain. Trimming left V 2 bases short and J 6 bases short, with 12 bases between. Germline loops: CDR1 SNHLY, CDR2 FYNNEI. The CDR3 is made up of 14 amino acids. The CDR3 protein is CASSERWETDTQYF. In DNA, the CDR3 is TGTGCCAGCAGTGAACGGTGGGAAACGGATACGCAGTATTTT.

The V call is TRBV18, the J call TRBJ2-7; D might be TRBD1 (5 bases). In germline, CDR1 is KGHSH, CDR2 LQKENI. V was trimmed by 3 bases and J by 4 bases, leaving 10 bases between them. The CDR3 has 13 amino acids. CDR3 in amino acids: CASSPDSTYEQYF. CDR3 in DNA: TGTGCCAGCTCACCTGACAGCACTTACGAGCAGTACTTC.

This chain joins TRBV6-6 and TRBJ1-3; the D gene is possibly TRBD1 (5 bases). Trimming took off 5 bases at V and 0 bases at J, with 14 bases between the two ends. The CDR3 covers 16 residues. The V gene's germline CDR1 is MNHNY and CDR2 SVGAGI (reference sequence). The CDR3 DNA follows: TGTGCCAGCAGTCAGTCGGGACCGCACTCTGGAAACACCATATATTTT. Its protein product is CASSQSGPHSGNTIYF.

The chain combines TRBV6-1 with TRBJ1-4, with D maybe TRBD1 (5 bases). Trimming took off 10 bases at V and 0 bases at J, with 9 bases between the two ends. This CDR3 comprises 13 residues. Germline V CDR1 and CDR2: MNHNS, SASEGT. CDR3 DNA: TGTGCCACCTGGACAACAACTAATGAAAAACTGTTTTTT. It is translated as CATWTTTNEKLFF.

The rearrangement joins TRBV18 to TRBJ1-4; D unresolved. Between the trimmed V and J ends, which lost 6 bases and 4 bases, there was a span of 12 bases. The CDR3 runs to 14 residues. Germline V gene data show CDR1 as KGHSH and CDR2 as LQKENI. CDR3 DNA sequence: TGTGCCAGCTCTCCGACGGGGTATAATGAAAAACTGTTTTTT. Its translation: CASSPTGYNEKLFF.